Here is one T cell receptor beta chain with its context. The sample is drawn from a study of blood T cell repertoires in COVID-19. As for the study in general: Specimens from acute and convalescent COVID-19 originated in the United States, Italy and Spain.

V lost 6 bases, J lost 3 bases, and 17 bases lay in between. The CDR3 length is 15 residues. CDR1 is MNHEY and CDR2 is SVGAGI in the germline V gene. Measured with immunoSEQ multiplex PCR; TCRdb has only the in-frame clones, and not every one. Counted here are 300,000 to 350,000 clones, more than 75% occurring once; the ten biggest clones make up approximately 0.93%. Input material: PBMCs or T cells enriched from blood (not recorded which). The chain links TRBV6-5 to TRBJ2-5, with D tentatively TRBD2 (6 bases). The receptor's source is a woman in her 30s who had recovered from COVID-19. The CDR3, as DNA: TGTGCCAGCAGCAGACGCCGGGACTTAAAAGAGACCCAGTACTTC. This encodes CASSRRRDLKETQYF.